This TCR beta chain is drawn from a study of identical twins. V shed 0 bases and J 0 bases; nucleotides not matched to a gene: 14. From germline, CDR1 is SGHRS and CDR2 YFSETQ. The CDR3 loop spans 20 amino acids. In its sample, this clonotype was seen a few times. TCRdb re-analysed the 5' RACE reads in MiXCR, keeping a single row per CDR3 protein. Among roughly 240,000 distinct CDR3 sequences listed, approximately 7% were seen once. This sample also belongs to another study, concerning yellow fever vaccine responses in identical twins. As reported in that work: Twins' vaccine T cell responses reportedly seemed partly convergent and partly personalized.

This TCR was recovered from a woman aged 18-35 years in good health. V gene TRBV5-1 combines with J gene TRBJ2-1; 8 nucleotides line up with TRBD2. The sample taken for sequencing was memory (CD45RO+) T cells sorted from blood. The CDR3 protein is CASSLAIGLADSRSYNEQFF. CDR3 DNA sequence: TGCGCCAGCAGCTTGGCTATAGGACTAGCAGATTCCCGCTCCTACAATGAGCAGTTCTTC.